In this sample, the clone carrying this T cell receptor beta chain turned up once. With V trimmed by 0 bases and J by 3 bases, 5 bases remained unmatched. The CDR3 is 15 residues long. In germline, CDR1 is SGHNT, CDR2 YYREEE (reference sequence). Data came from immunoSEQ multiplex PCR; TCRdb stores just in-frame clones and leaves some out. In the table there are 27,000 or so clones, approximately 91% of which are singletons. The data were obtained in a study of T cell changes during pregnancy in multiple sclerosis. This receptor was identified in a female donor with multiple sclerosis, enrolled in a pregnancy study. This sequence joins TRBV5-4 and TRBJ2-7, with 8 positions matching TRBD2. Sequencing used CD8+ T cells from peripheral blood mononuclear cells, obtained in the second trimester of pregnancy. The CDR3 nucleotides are TGTGCCAGCAGCTTGGTTGCGGGGGGACTCTACGAGCAGTACTTC. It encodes CASSLVAGGLYEQYF. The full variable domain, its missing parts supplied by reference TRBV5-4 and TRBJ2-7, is ETGVTQSPTHLIKTRGQQVTLRCSSQSGHNTVSWYQQALGQGPQFIFQYYREEENGRGNFPPRFSGLQFPNYSSELNVNALELDDSALYLCASSLVAGGLYEQYFGPGTRLTVT.